The 29 T cell receptor beta chains in this list originate from one sample, sequenced in a study. One entry per CDR3 protein results from TCRdb running MiXCR on the RT-PCR reads. Among about 700,000 distinct CDR3 sequences, 13% to 15% were seen once, and the ten largest hold 3.6%. Sequencing was performed on memory CD4+ T cells from blood. The source is a female donor in good health, serving as a healthy control.

CDR3 in amino acids: CASSSWDITGELFF. Written as DNA, the CDR3 is TGTGCCAGCAGTTCCTGGGACATCACCGGGGAGCTGTTTTTT. The J gene is TRBJ2-2, the V gene TRBV28; D is perhaps TRBD1 (6 bases). Germline V gene sequence: CDR1 MDHEN, CDR2 SYDVKM. The CDR3 sequence is 14 residues long. Between the trimmed V and J ends, which lost 4 bases and 4 bases, there was a span of 10 bases.

This clonotype occurred many times. This chain links TRBV9 with TRBJ2-3; TRBD2 matches 10 bases. The CDR3 runs 16 residues. Germline loops: CDR1 SGDLS, CDR2 YYNGEE. J was trimmed by 0 bases and V by 3 bases; bases with no gene match: 4. The CDR3 here is CASSAGLAESTDTQYF. The CDR3 DNA is TGTGCCAGCAGCGCCGGACTAGCGGAGAGCACAGATACGCAGTATTTT.

The CDR3 nucleotides are TGTGCCAGCGGAGACAGGGGCACAGATACGCAGTATTTT. Encoded protein: CASGDRGTDTQYF. The rearrangement uses TRBV4-2 and TRBJ2-3, with 7 bases lining up with TRBD1. The V gene's germline CDR1 is LGHNA and CDR2 YNFKEQ. V dropped 8 bases and J dropped 1; count of bases not matched to a gene: 3. The CDR3 is 13 residues long.

Only a few counts were recorded for this clonotype. The rearrangement joins TRBV27 to TRBJ2-7, with 16 nucleotides matching TRBD2. J was trimmed by 7 bases and V by 6 bases; bases with no gene match: 3. Germline CDR1 reads MNHEY; CDR2 reads SMNVEV (reference sequence). The CDR3 extends over 14 amino acids. The CDR3 is CASSPGLAGGEQYF. The CDR3 bases are TGTGCCAGCAGCCCGGGACTAGCGGGAGGGGAGCAGTACTTC.

This chain uses TRBV12-3 or TRBV12-4 with TRBJ2-6; 8 bases fit TRBD1. The V and J ends lost 6 bases and 0 bases, in that order; junction bases with no gene match: 7. The CDR3 has 17 residues. The CDR3 DNA is TGTGCCAGCAGCGAGACAGGGGCCAACTCTGGGGCCAACGTCCTGACTTTC. It yields the protein CASSETGANSGANVLTF.

V and J are TRBV12-3 or TRBV12-4 and TRBJ2-7; 8 bases line up with TRBD1. V dropped 8 bases and J dropped 7; count of bases not matched to a gene: 10. CDR3 size: 13 residues. CDR3 nucleotides: TGTGCCAGCCGGAGCAGGGGGCTAAGTGAGCAGTACTTC. Protein sequence: CASRSRGLSEQYF.

CDR3 DNA: TGTGCCAGCAGCTTAACACTAGCGGGGGGAATAGATACGCAGTATTTT. Translation: CASSLTLAGGIDTQYF. This chain joins TRBV7-2 and TRBJ2-3; 12 bases fit TRBD2. Losses at the gene ends were 2 bases for V and 5 bases for J; bases not matched to a gene: 5. In germline, CDR1 is SGHTA, CDR2 FQGNSA. This CDR3 contains 16 residues.

The chain uses TRBV5-1 and TRBJ1-4; no firm D call. Trimming took 4 bases from V and 0 from J, leaving 4 bases between them. Germline CDR1 SGHRS, CDR2 YFSETQ. CDR3 length: 13 residues. CDR3 region: CASSAATNEKLFF. DNA for the CDR3: TGCGCCAGCAGCGCCGCAACTAATGAAAAACTGTTTTTT.

Ten or more counts support this clonotype. This sequence joins TRBV5-6 and TRBJ1-5; D not resolved. This CDR3 comprises 13 residues. From germline, CDR1 is SGHDT and CDR2 YYEEEE. V was cut by 1 base and J by 7 bases, with 9 bases left in between. The CDR3 DNA is TGTGCCAGCAGCTTGTATATGGGCCAGCCCCAGCATTTT. This translates into CASSLYMGQPQHF.

The table lists this clonotype with a few counts. The V gene is TRBV6-2 or TRBV6-3, the J gene TRBJ2-7; D unresolved. This CDR3 is built from 15 residues. Looked up from germline, CDR1 is MNHEY and CDR2 is SVGEGT. V dropped 10 bases and J dropped 3 bases, with 22 bases sitting between them. The chain's CDR3 is CATQLPGLAHYEQYF. The CDR3 DNA sequence: TGTGCCACCCAACTTCCCGGTCTCGCCCACTACGAGCAGTACTTC.

This clonotype was counted a few times. The genes are TRBV18 and TRBJ2-5; D gene unclear. The CDR3 loop spans 13 amino acids. V shed 0 bases and J shed 4 bases, with 6 bases lying between them. Germline values: CDR1 KGHSH, CDR2 LQKENI. The DNA of the CDR3 is TGTGCCAGCTCACCACCGAGCCCAGAGACCCAGTACTTC. It yields the protein CASSPPSPETQYF.

This clonotype was seen many times. The V gene is TRBV5-1, the J gene TRBJ1-2; perhaps TRBD1 as D (6 bases). In germline, CDR1 is SGHRS, CDR2 YFSETQ. Trimming left V 0 bases short and J 8 bases short, with 11 bases between. The CDR3 is 13 amino acids. CDR3: CASSLGQEGGYTF. CDR3 sequence (DNA): TGCGCCAGCAGCTTGGGACAGGAAGGAGGCTACACCTTC.

The chain uses TRBV27 and TRBJ1-6; no firm D call. The CDR3 is 15 amino acids. CDR1 is MNHEY and CDR2 is SMNVEV in the germline V gene (reference sequence). The germline V and J ends were trimmed by 5 bases and 8 bases, with 16 bases remaining between them. CDR3 in DNA: TGTGCCAGCAGTCTCAAGATCCATATCGATTCACCCCTCCACTTT. Encoded protein: CASSLKIHIDSPLHF.

This clonotype was seen more than once but under ten times. This chain links TRBV29-1 with TRBJ2-6; the D is unclear. CDR1 and CDR2 (germline): SQVTM, ANQGSEA. The CDR3 loop spans 16 amino acids. Trimming removed 0 bases at V and 2 bases at J, with 11 bases between. CDR3 loop: CSVEDVVGTGANVLTF. The CDR3 DNA reads TGCAGCGTTGAAGACGTAGTGGGTACTGGGGCCAACGTCCTGACTTTC.

The genes are TRBV28 and TRBJ2-7; D not resolved. The CDR3 is 13 amino acids. Germline V gene sequence: CDR1 MDHEN, CDR2 SYDVKM. Trimming left V 8 bases short and J 7 bases short, with 18 bases between. In nucleotides, the CDR3 is TGTGCCAGCGTTGATAGTGCCTCGAGGGAGCAGTACTTC. Its protein product is CASVDSASREQYF.

At least ten counts were recorded for this clonotype. V is TRBV4-1 and J is TRBJ1-3; 7 nucleotides agree with TRBD1. Looked up from germline, CDR1 is MGHRA and CDR2 is YSYEKL. The trim removed 0 bases at V and 5 bases at J, leaving 1 base unmatched. The CDR3 loop spans 14 amino acids. CDR3 sequence reads: CASSQETGRNTIYF. CDR3 coding DNA: TGCGCCAGCAGCCAAGAGACAGGGAGAAACACCATATATTTT.

This clonotype was seen repeatedly, ten times or more. The chain couples TRBV5-1 to TRBJ1-3; D is ambiguous. The CDR3 runs 17 residues. Trimming pared 0 bases from V and 0 bases from J, leaving 13 bases between. Germline V gives CDR1 SGHRS, CDR2 YFSETQ. For the CDR3, the DNA is TGCGCCAGCAGCTTGGCCGCATCCGCTAGCTCTGGAAACACCATATATTTT. It translates to CASSLAASASSGNTIYF.

The V call is TRBV4-2, the J call TRBJ2-3, with D possibly being TRBD1 or TRBD2 (5 bases each). Trimming left V 0 bases short and J 2 bases short, with 9 bases between. This CDR3 spans 15 amino acids. The V gene's germline CDR1 is LGHNA and CDR2 YNFKEQ. The CDR3: CASSQDGGNTDTQYF. The CDR3 region has the DNA TGTGCCAGCAGCCAAGATGGGGGTAACACAGATACGCAGTATTTT.

The chain has TRBV7-2 and TRBJ2-3; 7 bases match TRBD2. Trimming at V came to 3 bases and at J to 5 bases, leaving 14 bases not matched to a gene. The CDR3 spans 17 residues. Per the germline V gene, CDR1 is SGHTA and CDR2 is FQGNSA. The CDR3 loop reads CASSFSGSSGPGDTQYF. DNA for the CDR3: TGTGCCAGCAGCTTCTCAGGGAGTAGCGGGCCGGGAGATACGCAGTATTTT.

The gene calls are TRBV9 and TRBJ1-1; no reliable D call. Germline V gene data show CDR1 as SGDLS and CDR2 as YYNGEE. The ends were cut back, 0 bases at V and 1 base at J, with 10 bases in the middle. CDR3 length equals 15 residues. The CDR3 sequence: CASSVDPTRNTEAFF. The CDR3 nucleotides are TGTGCCAGCAGCGTAGATCCGACCCGGAACACTGAAGCTTTCTTT.

V usage is TRBV20-1 and J usage is TRBJ1-2; D gene unclear. The CDR3 is made up of 13 amino acids. Germline V lookup: CDR1 DFQATT, CDR2 SNEGSKA (reference sequence). Deletions cut 3 bases from V and 7 bases from J, with 15 bases between. The CDR3 DNA follows: TGCAGTGCTAGGCGGGTAACGGACTCTGGCTACACCTTC. Translation: CSARRVTDSGYTF.

There are a few counts of this clonotype. The chain is built from TRBV7-3 and TRBJ2-6; 7 bases align to TRBD1. The CDR3 sequence is 16 residues long. Germline loops: CDR1 SGHTA, CDR2 FQGTGA. The V gene end was trimmed by 5 bases and the J gene end by 6 bases; junction bases not matched to a gene: 10. This CDR3 is CASSRSAGTEANVLTF. The CDR3 bases are TGTGCCAGCAGCCGCAGTGCCGGGACAGAGGCCAACGTCCTGACTTTC. The full variable domain, completed using reference TRBV7-3 and TRBJ2-6, is GAGVSQTPSNKVTEKGKYVELRCDPISGHTALYWYRQSLGQGPEFLIYFQGTGAADDSGLPNDRFFAVRPEGSVSTLKIQRTERGDSAVYLCASSRSAGTEANVLTFGAGSRLTVL.

In this sample, this clonotype turned up many times. The V call is TRBV9, the J call TRBJ2-2; D not resolved. This CDR3 spans 17 amino acids. Per germline, CDR1 SGDLS and CDR2 YYNGEE. V shed 4 bases and J shed 0 bases, with 16 bases lying between them. CDR3 in DNA: TGTGCCAGCAGCCCTCACGACCCGTTCGCGAACACCGGGGAGCTGTTTTTT. Residues: CASSPHDPFANTGELFF.

This rearrangement joins TRBV29-1 to TRBJ2-3, with no clear D. Trimming shortened V by 8 bases and J by 1 base, and 4 bases separated the two germline ends. The germline V gene encodes CDR1 SQVTM and CDR2 ANQGSEA. The CDR3 contains 10 residues. The CDR3 region is CSTGTDTQYF. The DNA for the CDR3 is TGCAGCACAGGCACAGATACGCAGTATTTT.

There are a few counts of this clonotype. J is TRBJ2-3 and V is TRBV20-1; no definite D call. This CDR3 has 12 residues. Trimming cost V 2 bases and J 4 bases, with 7 bases left between them. Germline CDR1 reads DFQATT; CDR2 reads SNEGSKA (reference sequence). The CDR3 coding sequence is TGCAGTGCTAGACTAGTTGCAGATACGCAGTATTTT. It codes for CSARLVADTQYF.

The table lists this clonotype with a few counts. The V gene is TRBV6-1, the J gene TRBJ1-5, with TRBD1 matching over 7 bases. The CDR3 consists of 15 residues. CDR1 is MNHNS and CDR2 is SASEGT in the germline V gene. The V segment lost 7 bases and the J segment 1 base; nucleotides outside the gene matches: 7. This chain's CDR3 is CASTLDRRSNQPQHF. In nucleotides, the CDR3 is TGTGCCAGCACCTTGGACAGGAGAAGCAATCAGCCCCAGCATTTT.

This clonotype was seen more than once but under ten times. The chain combines TRBV5-1 with TRBJ2-5; D remains ambiguous. Germline loops: CDR1 SGHRS, CDR2 YFSETQ. The V end lost 1 base, the J end lost 2 bases, and 9 bases lay between the germline ends. The CDR3 is 14 residues long. The CDR3 sequence is CASSLLWGQETQYF. CDR3 nucleotide sequence: TGCGCCAGCAGCTTGTTATGGGGTCAAGAGACCCAGTACTTC.

The rearrangement joins TRBV20-1 to TRBJ1-5; D remains unclear. This CDR3 is built from 18 residues. Trimming took off 0 bases at V and 4 bases at J, with 22 bases between the two ends. In germline, CDR1 is DFQATT, CDR2 SNEGSKA (reference sequence). Written as DNA, the CDR3 is TGCAGTGCTAGAGATCGTCGGCAGCCCCTGGTGTCAAATCAGCCCCAGCATTTT. The encoded protein is CSARDRRQPLVSNQPQHF.

This clonotype showed up many times. V and J are TRBV7-9 and TRBJ2-7; 8 bases line up with TRBD2. Germline V gene data show CDR1 as SEHNR and CDR2 as FQNEAQ (reference sequence). The CDR3 consists of 15 residues. The V and J ends lost 2 bases and 6 bases, in that order; junction bases with no gene match: 9. The CDR3 region has the DNA TGTGCCAGCAGCTTAATGAGTAGCGGGACCTCCGAGCAGTACTTC. This encodes CASSLMSSGTSEQYF.